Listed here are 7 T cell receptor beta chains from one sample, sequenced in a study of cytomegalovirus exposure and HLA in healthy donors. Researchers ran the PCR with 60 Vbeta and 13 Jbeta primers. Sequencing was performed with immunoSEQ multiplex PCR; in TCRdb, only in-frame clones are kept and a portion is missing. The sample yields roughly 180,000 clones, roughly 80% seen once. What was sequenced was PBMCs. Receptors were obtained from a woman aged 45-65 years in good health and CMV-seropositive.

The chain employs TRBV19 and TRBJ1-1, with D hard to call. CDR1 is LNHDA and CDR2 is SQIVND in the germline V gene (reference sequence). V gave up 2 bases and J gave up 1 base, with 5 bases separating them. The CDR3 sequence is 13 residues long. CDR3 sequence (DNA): TGTGCCAGTAGTATACCAGGGAACACTGAAGCTTTCTTT. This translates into CASSIPGNTEAFF.

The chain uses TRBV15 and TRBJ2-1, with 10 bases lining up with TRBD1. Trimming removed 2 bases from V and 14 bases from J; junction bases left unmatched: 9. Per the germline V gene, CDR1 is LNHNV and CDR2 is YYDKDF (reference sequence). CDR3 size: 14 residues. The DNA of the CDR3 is TGTGCCACCAGCAGATGGACAGGGGGGAGGGGGGAGTTCTTC. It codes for CATSRWTGGRGEFF.

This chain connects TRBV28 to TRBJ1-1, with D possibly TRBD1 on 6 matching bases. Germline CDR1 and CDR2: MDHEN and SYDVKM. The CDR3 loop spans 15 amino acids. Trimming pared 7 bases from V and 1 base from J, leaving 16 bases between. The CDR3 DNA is TGTGCCAGCAACGGGAATGGCAGGGGGAACACTGAAGCTTTCTTT. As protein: CASNGNGRGNTEAFF.

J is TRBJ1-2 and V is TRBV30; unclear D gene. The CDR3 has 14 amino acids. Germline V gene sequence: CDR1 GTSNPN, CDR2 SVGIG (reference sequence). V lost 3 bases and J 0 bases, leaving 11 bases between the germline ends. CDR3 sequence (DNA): TGTGCCTGGAGCCTCCGGGTTACTAACTATGGCTACACCTTC. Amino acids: CAWSLRVTNYGYTF.

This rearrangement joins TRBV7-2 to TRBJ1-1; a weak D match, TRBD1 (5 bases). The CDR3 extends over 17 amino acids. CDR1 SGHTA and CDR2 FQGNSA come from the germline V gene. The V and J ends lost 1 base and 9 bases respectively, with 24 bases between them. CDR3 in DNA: TGTGCCAGCAGCTTAGTTAGATCGTCTGGGGGGTGGGAGAAAGCTTTCTTT. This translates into CASSLVRSSGGWEKAFF.

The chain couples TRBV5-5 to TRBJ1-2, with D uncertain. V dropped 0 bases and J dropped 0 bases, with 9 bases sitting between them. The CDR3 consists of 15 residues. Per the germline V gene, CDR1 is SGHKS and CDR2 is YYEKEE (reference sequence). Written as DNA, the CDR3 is TGTGCCAGCAGCTTGGTGCAGGTAGCTAACTATGGCTACACCTTC. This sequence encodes CASSLVQVANYGYTF.

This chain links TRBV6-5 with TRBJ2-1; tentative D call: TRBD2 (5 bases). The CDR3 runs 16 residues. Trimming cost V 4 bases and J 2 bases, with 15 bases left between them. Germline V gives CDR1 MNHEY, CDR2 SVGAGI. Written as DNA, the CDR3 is TGTGCCAGCAGTTCTCACCAAACTAGGCCCTACAATGAGCAGTTCTTC. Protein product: CASSSHQTRPYNEQFF.